These 18 T cell receptor beta chains originate from one sample sequenced in a study of CD8 T cells in ankylosing spondylitis. Overall study results and limits: A motif in TCR beta, a set of several highly homologous variants, appeared characteristic of ankylosing spondylitis blood.

From the 5' RACE reads, TCRdb called clonotypes with MiXCR, one entry per CDR3 protein. This repertoire shows 400,000 to 450,000 distinct CDR3 sequences, 17% found once; its top ten account for 1%. What these receptors recognize is not known. Sequenced input: blood, either unsorted or a sorted T cell fraction (not recorded which). These receptors all come from a male donor with ankylosing spondylitis.

The chain combines TRBV20-1 with TRBJ1-1, with TRBD1 matching 12 bases. Losses at the gene ends were 6 bases for V and 0 bases for J; bases not matched to a gene: 8. The CDR3 length is 16 residues. Looked up from germline, CDR1 is DFQATT and CDR2 is SNEGSKA (reference sequence). CDR3: CSAHGTGGAMNTEAFF. The CDR3 DNA sequence: TGCAGTGCCCATGGGACAGGGGGCGCGATGAACACTGAAGCTTTCTTT.

This clonotype has at least ten counts. This chain connects TRBV29-1 to TRBJ1-1; D remains unclear. The length of the CDR3 is 10 residues. Trimming took off 3 bases at V and 7 bases at J, with 6 bases between the two ends. Germline CDR1 is SQVTM and CDR2 is ANQGSEA. The CDR3: CSVEVDEAFF. The CDR3 DNA is TGCAGCGTTGAGGTTGATGAAGCTTTCTTT.

The V gene is TRBV28, the J gene TRBJ2-1; D is uncertain. V dropped 5 bases and J dropped 1 base, with 15 bases sitting between them. This CDR3 comprises 16 residues. Looked up from germline, CDR1 is MDHEN and CDR2 is SYDVKM. The CDR3 DNA is TGTGCCAGCAGTCCGTTCGTAGCAATATCCTACAATGAGCAGTTCTTC. Encoded protein: CASSPFVAISYNEQFF.

This clonotype was counted between two and nine times. The chain joins TRBV20-1 to TRBJ1-1, with 11 nucleotides matching TRBD1. The CDR3 runs to 17 residues. The junction had 12 bases not matched to a gene; V was cut back by 4 bases and J by 2 bases. Germline lookup yields CDR1 DFQATT and CDR2 SNEGSKA (reference sequence). The CDR3 sequence: CSAIGTGGRGNNTEAFF. The DNA for the CDR3 is TGCAGTGCTATTGGGACAGGGGGAAGGGGCAACAACACTGAAGCTTTCTTT.

This clonotype was detected many times. The J gene is TRBJ1-5, the V gene TRBV20-1; no firm D call. Germline V lookup: CDR1 DFQATT, CDR2 SNEGSKA (reference sequence). There are 15 residues in the CDR3. Between the trimmed V and J ends, which lost 0 bases and 0 bases, there was a span of 9 bases. CDR3: CSAREGGNSNQPQHF. In DNA, the CDR3 is TGCAGTGCTAGAGAGGGAGGCAATAGCAATCAGCCCCAGCATTTT.

The CDR3 DNA reads TGCGCCAGCAGAGGGACTTCCCGGGAGCTGTTTTTT. Protein: CASRGTSRELFF. V and J are TRBV5-1 and TRBJ2-2; D may be TRBD2 (6 bases). Deletions cut 5 bases from V and 9 bases from J, with 11 bases between. The V gene's germline CDR1 is SGHRS and CDR2 YFSETQ. The length of the CDR3 is 12 residues. Based on the CDR3 plus reference TRBV5-1 and TRBJ2-2, the full variable domain is KAGVTQTPRYLIKTRGQQVTLSCSPISGHRSVSWYQQTPGQGLQFLFEYFSETQRNKGNFPGRFSGRQFSNSRSEMNVSTLELGDSALYLCASRGTSRELFFGEGSRLTVL.

The V call is TRBV3-1, the J call TRBJ2-7, with TRBD2 matching over 9 bases. J was trimmed by 2 bases and V by 0 bases; bases with no gene match: 14. CDR1 is LGHDT, CDR2 YNNKEL, per germline (reference sequence). The length of the CDR3 is 19 residues. CDR3 region: CASSQDMPSGAAIPYEQYF. The CDR3 DNA reads TGTGCCAGCAGCCAAGATATGCCTAGCGGGGCGGCCATCCCCTACGAGCAGTACTTC.

This clonotype turned up a few times. V and J are TRBV6-1 and TRBJ1-6; D is possibly TRBD1 (5 bases). The CDR3 has 16 residues. CDR1 is MNHNS, CDR2 SASEGT, per germline. V was clipped by 1 base and J by 3 bases, with 10 bases between them. CDR3 DNA sequence: TGTGCCAGCAGTGAAGGGGAGGGGAGCTATAATTCACCCCTCCACTTT. It yields the protein CASSEGEGSYNSPLHF.

This clonotype was counted at least ten times. This chain joins TRBV2 and TRBJ2-1, with 9 positions matching TRBD2. The CDR3 totals 13 residues. Per germline, CDR1 SNHLY and CDR2 FYNNEI. The ends lost 6 bases at V and 4 bases at J; junction bases unmatched: 1. The CDR3 DNA sequence: TGTGCCAGCAGGACTAGCGGATACAATGAGCAGTTCTTC. Translating gives CASRTSGYNEQFF. Drawing the rest from reference TRBV2 and TRBJ2-1, the complete variable domain is EPEVTQTPSHQVTQMGQEVILRCVPISNHLYFYWYRQILGQKVEFLVSFYNNEISEKSEIFDDQFSVERPDGSNFTLKIRSTKLEDSAMYFCASRTSGYNEQFFGPGTRLTVL.

The chain employs TRBV5-1 and TRBJ2-3; D call uncertain. Germline V gene sequence: CDR1 SGHRS, CDR2 YFSETQ. V dropped 2 bases and J dropped 6 bases, with 13 bases sitting between them. CDR3 length equals 14 residues. CDR3 residues: CASSLVGLRDTQYF. CDR3 DNA sequence: TGCGCCAGCAGCTTAGTCGGTTTAAGGGATACGCAGTATTTT.

This clonotype occurred many times. The V call is TRBV6-1, the J call TRBJ2-2; D is perhaps TRBD2 (5 bases). Trimming pared 1 base from V and 4 bases from J, leaving 7 bases between. CDR3 length equals 14 residues. Germline CDR1 reads MNHNS; CDR2 reads SASEGT. The CDR3 sequence: CASSEVGSTGELFF. The CDR3 nucleotides are TGTGCCAGCAGTGAAGTTGGGAGCACCGGGGAGCTGTTTTTT.

This clonotype was counted ten times or more. The chain uses TRBV5-5 and TRBJ2-2; D not resolved. There are 14 residues in the CDR3. Germline V CDR1 and CDR2: SGHKS, YYEKEE (reference sequence). V was trimmed by 5 bases and J by 1 base, leaving 9 bases between them. The CDR3 nucleotides are TGTGCCAGCAGTCCCCCGGGGAACACCGGGGAGCTGTTTTTT. As protein: CASSPPGNTGELFF.

This rearrangement joins TRBV7-9 to TRBJ1-5, with unresolved D. Germline assignment: CDR1 SEHNR and CDR2 FQNEAQ (reference sequence). Trimming removed 1 base at V and 0 bases at J, with 7 bases between. CDR3 length equals 15 residues. The DNA of the CDR3 is TGTGCCAGCAGCTTAGAAGGGTTTAGCAATCAGCCCCAGCATTTT. Translation: CASSLEGFSNQPQHF.

Ten or more counts support this clonotype. This chain uses TRBV27 with TRBJ2-7; D is perhaps TRBD1 (5 bases). The V gene's germline CDR1 is MNHEY and CDR2 SMNVEV (reference sequence). The CDR3 length is 14 residues. V was pared by 2 bases and J by 1 base, with 9 bases between. The CDR3 is CASSLGRASYEQYF. Here the CDR3 DNA reads TGTGCCAGCAGTTTAGGCAGGGCGTCCTACGAGCAGTACTTC.

This clonotype was detected only a few times. This chain connects TRBV5-1 to TRBJ2-2, with 10 bases fitting TRBD2. Trimming removed 3 bases from V and 4 bases from J; junction bases left unmatched: 3. From germline, CDR1 is SGHRS and CDR2 YFSETQ. The CDR3 runs 15 residues. CDR3 in amino acids: CASSYSGGITGELFF. In DNA form, the CDR3 reads TGCGCCAGCAGCTATAGCGGGGGGATCACCGGGGAGCTGTTTTTT.

This chain links TRBV12-3 or TRBV12-4 with TRBJ1-1; D not resolved. This CDR3 region has 14 residues. Trimming took 5 bases from V and 0 from J, leaving 10 bases between them. The CDR3 DNA reads as TGTGCCAGCAGTCAGAAACAGATGAACACTGAAGCTTTCTTT. Residues: CASSQKQMNTEAFF.

The V and J genes are TRBV6-5 and TRBJ2-3; D gene unclear. The CDR3 extends over 14 amino acids. Germline loops: CDR1 MNHEY, CDR2 SVGAGI. Deletions cut 0 bases from V and 5 bases from J, with 9 bases between. The CDR3 DNA is TGTGCCAGCAGTTACTCGATCGTAGAAGATACGCAGTATTTT. Translated, it gives CASSYSIVEDTQYF.

This clonotype has more than one count but fewer than ten. The chain is built from TRBV12-3 or TRBV12-4 and TRBJ2-1; no firm D call. V was shortened by 8 bases and J by 6 bases, with 8 bases between the two germline ends. There are 11 residues in the CDR3. The CDR3 here is CASRETNEQFF. In DNA, the CDR3 is TGTGCCAGCCGCGAGACCAATGAGCAGTTCTTC.